Each of the 22 T cell receptor beta chains below was sequenced from the same sample in a study of beta chain features in type 1 diabetes. Study conclusions and caveats: People with Type 1 diabetes carried modestly yet significantly shorter TCRB CDR3s in all four CD4+ subsets.

Their recognized antigens are unknown. Isolated RNA was reverse transcribed in full, so expressed TCRB transcripts were sequenced. Profiling relied on immunoSEQ multiplex PCR, and the TCRdb table lists in-frame clones only, not all of them. This sample has 600,000 to 700,000 clones, with 9.5% to 15% found just once. The sample comprised naive CD4+ T cells from blood. The receptors originated from a man younger than 40 with type 1 diabetes.

This clone turned up a few times. In the same sample, other DNA sequences code for this CDR3. The rearrangement links TRBV2 to TRBJ2-5; a possible D gene is TRBD1 (5 bases). CDR3 size: 13 residues. The germline V gene has CDR1 SNHLY and CDR2 FYNNEI. V lost 6 bases and J lost 2, with 10 bases in between. CDR3 region: CASSRDSQETQYF. CDR3 coding DNA: TGTGCCAGCAGCAGGGATTCTCAAGAGACCCAGTACTTC.

The J gene is TRBJ1-1, the V gene TRBV2, with 7 nucleotides matching TRBD1. CDR1 and CDR2 from the germline V gene are SNHLY and FYNNEI. V lost 3 bases and J lost 5; bases outside the gene matches: 3. The CDR3 sequence is 13 residues long. CDR3 amino acids: CASSDSGGTEAFF. The DNA for the CDR3 is TGTGCCAGCAGTGATTCAGGGGGGACTGAAGCTTTCTTT.

The J gene is TRBJ2-1, the V gene TRBV11-3, with D possibly matching TRBD2 (5 bases). The CDR3 spans 13 residues. V lost 1 base and J 4 bases, leaving 5 bases between the germline ends. Germline CDR1 is SGHNT and CDR2 is YENEEA. In DNA, the CDR3 is TGTGCCAGCAGCTTAGGGACTTACAATGAGCAGTTCTTC. It encodes CASSLGTYNEQFF. Drawing the rest from reference TRBV11-3 and TRBJ2-1, the complete variable domain is EAGVVQSPRYKIIEKKQPVAFWCNPISGHNTLYWYLQNLGQGPELLIRYENEEAVDDSQLPKDRFSAERLKGVDSTLKIQPAELGDSAVYLCASSLGTYNEQFFGPGTRLTVL.

This clone was detected a few times. The genes are TRBV7-9 and TRBJ2-7; D not certain. This CDR3 contains 11 residues. V lost 7 bases, J lost 1 base, and 5 bases lay in between. Germline V gene sequence: CDR1 SEHNR, CDR2 FQNEAQ (reference sequence). The CDR3 DNA reads TGTGCCAGCACCCAATCCTACGAGCAGTACTTC. Protein: CASTQSYEQYF.

On this clone itself: The same CDR3 arises from other DNA sequences in this sample as well. The chain uses TRBV5-1 and TRBJ2-3; D is undetermined. The CDR3 runs to 11 residues. Trimming took 4 bases from V and 5 from J, leaving 5 bases between them. Germline CDR1 and CDR2: SGHRS and YFSETQ. CDR3 in DNA: TGCGCCAGCAGCCTGAGAGATACGCAGTATTTT. Translated, it gives CASSLRDTQYF. Full variable domain (outside the CDR3, taken from reference TRBV5-1 and TRBJ2-3): KAGVTQTPRYLIKTRGQQVTLSCSPISGHRSVSWYQQTPGQGLQFLFEYFSETQRNKGNFPGRFSGRQFSNSRSEMNVSTLELGDSALYLCASSLRDTQYFGPGTRLTVL.

V gene TRBV6-5 combines with J gene TRBJ2-2; TRBD2 aligns across 9 bases. V lost 2 bases to trimming and J lost 1 base; unmatched junction nucleotides: 2. The V gene's germline CDR1 is MNHEY and CDR2 SVGAGI. The length of the CDR3 is 16 residues. CDR3 in amino acids: CASSYLAGLNTGELFF. CDR3 sequence (DNA): TGTGCCAGCAGTTACCTAGCGGGATTGAACACCGGGGAGCTGTTTTTT.

This clone has a handful of counts. V gene TRBV7-9 combines with J gene TRBJ1-4; D perhaps matches TRBD1 (6 bases). The V gene lost 5 bases and the J gene lost 8 bases, with 21 bases spanning the gap. The CDR3 has 16 residues. Germline V CDR1 and CDR2: SEHNR, FQNEAQ (reference sequence). CDR3 sequence reads: CASSPMGGLSEEKLFF. As DNA, the CDR3 is TGTGCCAGCAGCCCCATGGGGGGGCTATCGGAAGAAAAACTGTTTTTT. Full variable domain (outside the CDR3, taken from reference TRBV7-9 and TRBJ1-4): DTGVSQNPRHKITKRGQNVTFRCDPISEHNRLYWYRQTLGQGPEFLTYFQNEAQLEKSRLLSDRFSAERPKGSFSTLEIQRTEQGDSAMYLCASSPMGGLSEEKLFFGSGTQLSVL.

This clone came up a few times. Other DNA variants within this sample encode the same CDR3. This rearrangement joins TRBV9 to TRBJ2-6; TRBD2 is a possible D gene (6 bases). The germline V gene encodes CDR1 SGDLS and CDR2 YYNGEE. Trimming removed 0 bases at V and 2 bases at J, with 9 bases between. This CDR3 is built from 16 residues. The CDR3 spells CASSVGTGAGANVLTF. The CDR3 nucleotides are TGTGCCAGCAGCGTAGGGACGGGGGCTGGGGCCAACGTCCTGACTTTC.

The genes are TRBV6-5 and TRBJ2-7, with D perhaps given as TRBD1 or TRBD2 (5 bases each). This CDR3 has 12 residues. Germline values: CDR1 MNHEY, CDR2 SVGAGI. Trimming removed 8 bases from V and 3 bases from J, with 11 bases in between. The CDR3 is CASGTRGYEQYF. The CDR3 DNA reads as TGTGCCAGCGGGACCCGGGGCTACGAGCAGTACTTC.

The V and J genes are TRBV6-5 and TRBJ1-2, with D unclear. CDR3 length: 13 residues. V was pared by 2 bases and J by 4 bases, with 8 bases between. Germline CDR1 and CDR2: MNHEY and SVGAGI. CDR3 coding DNA: TGTGCCAGCAGTTACGGGAACAGCTATGGCTACACCTTC. Encoded protein: CASSYGNSYGYTF.

There are a few counts of this clone. J is TRBJ2-3 and V is TRBV11-3; TRBD1 matches 11 bases. Trimming removed 7 bases from V and 5 bases from J; junction bases left unmatched: 11. The germline V gene has CDR1 SGHNT and CDR2 YENEEA. This CDR3 is 16 amino acids long. CDR3 DNA sequence: TGTGCCAGCAATTCGGGGACCGGGACAGGGGGAGATACGCAGTATTTT. Translating it yields CASNSGTGTGGDTQYF.

V is TRBV4-3 and J is TRBJ2-1; no clear D. Trimming took off 3 bases at V and 6 bases at J, with 15 bases between the two ends. The germline V gene encodes CDR1 LGHNA and CDR2 YSLEER. The CDR3 runs to 15 residues. CDR3 region: CASSHSLDFGNEQFF. The CDR3 nucleotides are TGCGCCAGCAGCCACTCGCTAGACTTCGGCAATGAGCAGTTCTTC.

This clone came up a few times. J is TRBJ2-2 and V is TRBV2; no clear D. The germline V and J ends were trimmed by 1 base and 7 bases, with 7 bases remaining between them. Germline assignment: CDR1 SNHLY and CDR2 FYNNEI. The CDR3 extends over 13 amino acids. The CDR3 region is CASSEGGYGELFF. As DNA, the CDR3 is TGTGCCAGCAGTGAAGGGGGATACGGGGAGCTGTTTTTT.

CDR3 residues: CAWSDETGLYNSPLHF. CDR3 sequence (DNA): TGTGCCTGGAGCGACGAGACAGGACTCTATAATTCACCCCTCCACTTT. The chain recombines TRBV30 with TRBJ1-6, with D perhaps matching TRBD1 (6 bases). CDR3 length equals 16 residues. The V gene lost 3 bases and the J gene lost 3 bases, with 15 bases spanning the gap. The germline V gene has CDR1 GTSNPN and CDR2 SVGIG (reference sequence).

The table lists this clone with a few counts. This chain links TRBV25-1 with TRBJ1-4; D perhaps matches TRBD1 (6 bases). The CDR3 spans 14 residues. The germline V and J ends were trimmed by 5 bases and 7 bases, with 14 bases remaining between them. Per the germline V gene, CDR1 is MGHDK and CDR2 is SYGVNS. Here the CDR3 DNA reads TGTGCCAGCAGTCAGCAGGGGTCGGGTGAAAAACTGTTTTTT. Translated: CASSQQGSGEKLFF.

The V call is TRBV7-2, the J call TRBJ1-5; the D gene is possibly TRBD1 (6 bases). Germline CDR1 SGHTA, CDR2 FQGNSA. The CDR3 covers 16 residues. V was cut by 1 base and J by 2 bases, with 12 bases left in between. CDR3 loop: CASSLDRARGNQPQHF. As DNA, the CDR3 is TGTGCCAGCAGCTTAGACAGGGCGAGGGGCAATCAGCCCCAGCATTTT.

This clone was observed a handful of times. The chain joins TRBV9 to TRBJ1-2; D unresolved. This CDR3 comprises 14 residues. Germline V gene data show CDR1 as SGDLS and CDR2 as YYNGEE. Trimming took off 1 base at V and 4 bases at J, with 11 bases between the two ends. CDR3 region: CASSVSERIYGYTF. CDR3 nucleotide sequence: TGTGCCAGCAGCGTATCAGAGAGAATCTATGGCTACACCTTC.

This clone has a handful of counts. The genes are TRBV10-2 and TRBJ2-2; a possible D gene is TRBD1 (6 bases). The CDR3 is 14 amino acids. CDR1 is WSHSY and CDR2 is SAAADI in the germline V gene. V was clipped by 11 bases and J by 0 bases, with 13 bases between them. The CDR3 DNA is TGCGCCTGTGAGGGGACACCGAACACCGGGGAGCTGTTTTTT. Translation gives CACEGTPNTGELFF.

This clone was recorded a few times. The V and J genes are TRBV7-2 and TRBJ1-2, with unresolved D. The ends were cut back, 1 base at V and 7 bases at J, with 22 bases in the middle. The CDR3 covers 17 residues. The V gene's germline CDR1 is SGHTA and CDR2 FQGNSA. The CDR3: CASSLGVHGGEVGGYTF. Written as DNA, the CDR3 is TGTGCCAGCAGCTTAGGTGTCCACGGCGGGGAAGTGGGTGGCTACACCTTC. The full variable domain, in which reference TRBV7-2 and TRBJ1-2 provide the parts outside the CDR3, is GAGVSQSPSNKVTEKGKDVELRCDPISGHTALYWYRQSLGQGLEFLIYFQGNSAPDKSGLPSDRFSAERTGGSVSTLTIQRTQQEDSAVYLCASSLGVHGGEVGGYTFGSGTRLTVV.

J is TRBJ2-1 and V is TRBV4-3, with no clear D. The CDR3 is 13 amino acids. Germline V CDR1 and CDR2: LGHNA, YSLEER. The V and J ends lost 0 bases and 12 bases respectively, with 12 bases between them. CDR3 region: CASSQDLDPRQFF. The CDR3 nucleotides read TGCGCCAGCAGCCAAGATTTGGACCCCCGGCAGTTCTTC.

The chain couples TRBV2 to TRBJ1-2, with D unclear. The CDR3 sequence is 15 residues long. The germline V and J ends were trimmed by 0 bases and 7 bases, with 15 bases remaining between them. CDR1 SNHLY and CDR2 FYNNEI come from the germline V gene. DNA for the CDR3: TGTGCCAGCAGTGAAGCGCCGGATGGATCTACTGGCTACACCTTC. This codes for CASSEAPDGSTGYTF.

This sequence joins TRBV13 and TRBJ2-3; 8 nucleotides line up with TRBD2. The germline V gene encodes CDR1 PRHDT and CDR2 FYEKMQ (reference sequence). With 4 bases clipped from V and 1 base from J, the junction kept 4 bases outside the gene matches. This CDR3 has 15 residues. The CDR3 DNA reads as TGTGCCAGCAGCTCTAGCGGGTTGGGCACAGATACGCAGTATTTT. Protein product: CASSSSGLGTDTQYF.